This T cell receptor beta chain was documented in a study of cytomegalovirus exposure and HLA in healthy donors. Study results and caveats: According to the study, 150 to 200 TCR beta chains were cytomegalovirus-associated.

The CDR3 loop spans 17 amino acids. The germline CDR1 and CDR2 sequences are SGHTA and FQGNSA. On this clone: The antigen is not known. The junction and the germline gene differ at one end; a read error may be behind it.

PCR amplification relied on 60 Vbeta primers (plus 13 Jbeta primers). This table comes from immunoSEQ multiplex PCR, and its TCRdb copy is limited to in-frame clones, with some not included. The repertoire holds 120,000 or so clones, with 80% as singletons. What was sequenced was PBMCs. The sequence came from a male donor in good health and CMV-seronegative. The chain uses TRBV7-2 and TRBJ2-3; D uncertain. CDR3 residues: CANSLGSGLTGTDTQYF. CDR3 sequence (DNA): TGTGCCAACAGCTTAGGGTCGGGTCTCACGGGCACAGATACGCAGTATTTT.